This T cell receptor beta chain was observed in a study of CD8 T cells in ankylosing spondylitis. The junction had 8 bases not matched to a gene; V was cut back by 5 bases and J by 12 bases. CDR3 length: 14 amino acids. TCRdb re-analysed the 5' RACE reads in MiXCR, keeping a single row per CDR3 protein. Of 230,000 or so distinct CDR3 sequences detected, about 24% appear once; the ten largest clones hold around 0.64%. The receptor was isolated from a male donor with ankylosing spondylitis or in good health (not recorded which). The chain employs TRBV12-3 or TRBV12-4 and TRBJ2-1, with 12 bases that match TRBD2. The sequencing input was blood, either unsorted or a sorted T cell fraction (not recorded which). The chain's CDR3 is CASSTQTSGGGQFF. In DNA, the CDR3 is TGTGCCAGCAGTACCCAGACTAGCGGGGGAGGGCAGTTCTTC.